This is a list of T cell receptor beta chains from one sample in a study of OX40 agonist ivuxolimab in advanced cancers. The method was immunoSEQ multiplex PCR; TCRdb's version includes in-frame clones alone and lacks a portion of them. The sample lists 100,000 or so clones; roughly 90% were seen once. The sequenced sample was CD4+ or CD8+ T cells sorted from blood, obtained in a trial of the OX40 agonist ivuxolimab. These receptors originate from an adult with an advanced solid tumor such as melanoma, head and neck, liver or kidney cancer. The CDR3 runs from the conserved cysteine through the conserved F or W. A D gene is named only where the DNA matches it firmly. Some rows have no size entry. The others give once, few or many, or a class for an expanded clone.

d_call	v_call	clone_size	j_call	cdr3_nt	cdr3_aa
.	TRBV4-3	.	TRBJ1-4	TGCGCCAGCAGCCAAGAACCGACAGTGGCTAATGAAAAACTGTTTTTT	CASSQEPTVANEKLFF
.	TRBV30	.	TRBJ1-2	TGTGCCTGGACTCATTCGAACTATGGCTACACCTTC	CAWTHSNYGYTF
TRBD1	TRBV13	.	TRBJ2-4	TGTGCCAGCAGCTCGGGGACAGGGGCGGACATTCAGTACTTC	CASSSGTGADIQYF
.	TRBV5-1	.	TRBJ1-2	TGCGCCAGCAGCCCCGGACCGTACTATGGCTACACCTTC	CASSPGPYYGYTF
.	TRBV27	few	TRBJ1-5	TGTGCCAGCAGTTTAAGTGGTAGCAATCAGCCCCAGCATTTT	CASSLSGSNQPQHF
.	TRBV9	.	TRBJ2-1	TGTGCCAGCAGCCAAACAGGGAGCTCCTACAATGAGCAGTTCTTC	CASSQTGSSYNEQFF
TRBD1	TRBV6-1	.	TRBJ2-7	TGTGCCAGCAGTGGGGGACAGACCTACGAGCAGTACTTC	CASSGGQTYEQYF
.	TRBV7-8	.	TRBJ2-1	TGTGCCAGCAGCTTAGGCCCCGGAGAGAGCTCCTACAATGAGCAGTTCTTC	CASSLGPGESSYNEQFF
.	TRBV4-1	.	TRBJ2-3	TGCGCCAGCAGCCAATCTACCCCCACAGATACGCAGTATTTT	CASSQSTPTDTQYF
.	TRBV27	.	TRBJ1-2	TGTGCCAGCAGTTTGTTCTCTAACTATGGCTACACCTTC	CASSLFSNYGYTF
.	TRBV4-1	.	TRBJ1-1	TGCGCTAGCAGCCCCGCCCCAGATACTGAAGCTTTCTTT	CASSPAPDTEAFF